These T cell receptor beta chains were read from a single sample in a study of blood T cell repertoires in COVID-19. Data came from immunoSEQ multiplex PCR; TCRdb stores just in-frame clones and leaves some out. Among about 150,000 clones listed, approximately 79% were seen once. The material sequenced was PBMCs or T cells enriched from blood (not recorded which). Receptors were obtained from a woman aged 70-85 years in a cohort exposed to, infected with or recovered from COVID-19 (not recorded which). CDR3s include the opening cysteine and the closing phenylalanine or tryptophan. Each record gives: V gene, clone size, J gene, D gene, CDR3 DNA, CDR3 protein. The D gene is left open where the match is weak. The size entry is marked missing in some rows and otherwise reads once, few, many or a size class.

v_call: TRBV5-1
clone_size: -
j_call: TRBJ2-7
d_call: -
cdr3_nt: TGCGCCAGCAGCTTGGGCGTGGGAGTGGGATACGAGCAGTACTTC
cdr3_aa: CASSLGVGVGYEQYF

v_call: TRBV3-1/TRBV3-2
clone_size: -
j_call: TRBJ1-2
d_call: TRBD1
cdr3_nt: TGTGCCAGCAGCCAAATGGGACAGGGACCCTATGGCTACACCTTC
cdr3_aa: CASSQMGQGPYGYTF

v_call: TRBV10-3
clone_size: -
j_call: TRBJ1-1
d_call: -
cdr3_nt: TGTGCCAGTTCAGTCGGGGGCACTGAAGCTTTCTTT
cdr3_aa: CASSVGGTEAFF

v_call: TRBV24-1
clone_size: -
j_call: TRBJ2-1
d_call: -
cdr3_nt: TGTGCCACCAGTGATTTGGGGGCCGTGGGCAATGAGCAGTTCTTC
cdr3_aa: CATSDLGAVGNEQFF

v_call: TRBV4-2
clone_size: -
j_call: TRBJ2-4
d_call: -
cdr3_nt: TGTGCCAGCAGCCAAACTACTAGCAACCTAAACATTCAGTACTTC
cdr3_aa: CASSQTTSNLNIQYF

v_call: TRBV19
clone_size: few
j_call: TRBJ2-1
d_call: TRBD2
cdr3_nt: TGTGCCAGTGGCGGGAGGGCCGGGGATGAGCAGTTCTTC
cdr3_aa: CASGGRAGDEQFF

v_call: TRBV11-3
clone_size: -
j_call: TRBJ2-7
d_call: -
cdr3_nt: TGTGCCAGCACCCTGTTGGCTACAGGTAGTACCTACGAGCAGTACTTC
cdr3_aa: CASTLLATGSTYEQYF

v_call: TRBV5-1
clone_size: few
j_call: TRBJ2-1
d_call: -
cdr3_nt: TGCGCCAGCAGCTTGGACGGAACTACAATCGAGCAGTTCTTC
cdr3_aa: CASSLDGTTIEQFF

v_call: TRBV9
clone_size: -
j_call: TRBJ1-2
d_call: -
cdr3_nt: TGTGCCAGCAGCGTACAGGGATCCGGCTACACCTTC
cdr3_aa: CASSVQGSGYTF

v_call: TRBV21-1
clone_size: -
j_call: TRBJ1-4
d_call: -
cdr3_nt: TGTGCCAGCAGCAAAGGGATGCGGGAAAAACTGTTTTTT
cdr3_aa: CASSKGMREKLFF

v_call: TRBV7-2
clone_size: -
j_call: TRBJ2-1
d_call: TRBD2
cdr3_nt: TGTGCCAGCAGCTTAAGATTGACGGGAGGGGCCTACAATGAGCAGTTCTTC
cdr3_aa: CASSLRLTGGAYNEQFF

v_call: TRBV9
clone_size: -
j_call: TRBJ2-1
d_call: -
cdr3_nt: TGTGCCAGCAGCGGGGGGGCTAGCCAGCGGGGCAATGAGCAGTTCTTC
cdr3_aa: CASSGGASQRGNEQFF

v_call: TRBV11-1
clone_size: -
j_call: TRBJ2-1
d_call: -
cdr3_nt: TGTGCCAGCAGCTTAGGCTCGTCACTAGCCGAAGAGCAGTTCTTC
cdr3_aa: CASSLGSSLAEEQFF

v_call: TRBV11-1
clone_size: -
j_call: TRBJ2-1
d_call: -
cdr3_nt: TGTGCCAGCAGCTTAGCTACGGCGGGTCGCGGTGAGCAGTTCTTC
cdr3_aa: CASSLATAGRGEQFF

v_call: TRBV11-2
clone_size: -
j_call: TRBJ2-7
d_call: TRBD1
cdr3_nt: TGTGCCAGCAGCTCTCCCGGGACAGGGAACTACGAGCAGTACTTC
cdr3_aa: CASSSPGTGNYEQYF

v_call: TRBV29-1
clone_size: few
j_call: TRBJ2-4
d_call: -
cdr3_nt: TGCAGCGTTGAAGATCCCGCCCGGACCGGGGACATTCAGTACTTC
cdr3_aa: CSVEDPARTGDIQYF

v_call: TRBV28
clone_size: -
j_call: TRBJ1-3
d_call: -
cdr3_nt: TGTGCCAGCACCTTGGCGGGGTCAGGAAACACCATATATTTT
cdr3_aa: CASTLAGSGNTIYF

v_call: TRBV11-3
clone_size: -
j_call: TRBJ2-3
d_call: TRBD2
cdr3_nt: TGTGCCAGCAGCCTGAGGACTAGCGGGAGGGATACGCAGTATTTT
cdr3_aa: CASSLRTSGRDTQYF

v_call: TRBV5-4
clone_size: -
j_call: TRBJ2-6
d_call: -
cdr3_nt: TGTGCCAGCAGCCCCGAGGGACACGGGGCCAACGTCCTGACTTTC
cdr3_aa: CASSPEGHGANVLTF

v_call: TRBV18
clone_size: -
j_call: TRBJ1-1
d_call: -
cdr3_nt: TGTGCCAGCTCACCAAACAGGTTGAACACTGAAGCTTTCTTT
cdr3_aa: CASSPNRLNTEAFF

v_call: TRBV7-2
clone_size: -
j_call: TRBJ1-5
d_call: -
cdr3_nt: TGTGCCAGCAGTCGGTACATGGCGGGCAATCAGCCCCAGCATTTT
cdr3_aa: CASSRYMAGNQPQHF

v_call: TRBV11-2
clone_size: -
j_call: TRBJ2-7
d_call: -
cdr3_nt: TGTGCCAGCAGCCCCACGACGGGTACCTACGAGCAGTACTTC
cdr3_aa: CASSPTTGTYEQYF

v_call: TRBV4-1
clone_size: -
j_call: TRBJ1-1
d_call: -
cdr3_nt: TGCGCCAGCAGCCAAGATACGGGAGGAGGGAACACTGAAGCTTTCTTT
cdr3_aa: CASSQDTGGGNTEAFF

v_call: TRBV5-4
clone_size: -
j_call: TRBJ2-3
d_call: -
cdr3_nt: TGTGCCAGCAGCTTGTTTAGCGGCACAGATACGCAGTATTTT
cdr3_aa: CASSLFSGTDTQYF

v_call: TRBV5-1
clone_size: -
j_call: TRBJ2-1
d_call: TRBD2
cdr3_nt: TGCGCCAGCAGCTCCCGGCTAGCGGGTGGCAATGAGCAGTTCTTC
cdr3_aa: CASSSRLAGGNEQFF

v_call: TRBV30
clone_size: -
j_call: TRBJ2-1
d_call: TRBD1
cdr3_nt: TGTGCCTGGAGTGGGACAGGGCAGAATGAGCAGTTCTTC
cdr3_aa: CAWSGTGQNEQFF

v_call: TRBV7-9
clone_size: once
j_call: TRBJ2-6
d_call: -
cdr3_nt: TGTGCCAGCACAAAACAGGCCTCTGGGGCCAACGTCCTGACTTTC
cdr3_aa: CASTKQASGANVLTF

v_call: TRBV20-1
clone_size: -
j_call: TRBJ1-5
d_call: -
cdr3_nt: TGCAGTGCTAGTGCGGGGAACCAGCCCCAGCATTTT
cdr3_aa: CSASAGNQPQHF

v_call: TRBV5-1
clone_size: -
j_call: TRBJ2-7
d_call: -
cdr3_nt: TGCGCCAGCAGCTTAGATTTGATGGGCCGTGGAGAGCAGTACTTC
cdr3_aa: CASSLDLMGRGEQYF

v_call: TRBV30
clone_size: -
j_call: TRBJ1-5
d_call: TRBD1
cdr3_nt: TGTGCCTGGAGTCTTACAGGGGACCAGCCCCAGCATTTT
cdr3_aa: CAWSLTGDQPQHF

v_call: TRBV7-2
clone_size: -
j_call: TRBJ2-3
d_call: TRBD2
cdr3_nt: TGTGCCAGCAGCTTCCTAGCGGGAGGGCTCACAGATACGCAGTATTTT
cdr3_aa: CASSFLAGGLTDTQYF

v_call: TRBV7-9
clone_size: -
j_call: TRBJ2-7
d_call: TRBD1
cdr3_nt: TGTGCCAGCAGCCTCGGGGACAGGGGGCCCCCCTACGAGCAGTACTTC
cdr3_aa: CASSLGDRGPPYEQYF

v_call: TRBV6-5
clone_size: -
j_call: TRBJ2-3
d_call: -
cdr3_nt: TGTGCCAGCAACCGGGACAGCGGGACAGATACGCAGTATTTT
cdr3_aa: CASNRDSGTDTQYF

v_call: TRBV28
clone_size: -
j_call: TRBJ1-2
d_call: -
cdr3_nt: TGTGCCAGCAGTTTACAGGGGAAGCGGTATGGCTACACCTTC
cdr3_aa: CASSLQGKRYGYTF

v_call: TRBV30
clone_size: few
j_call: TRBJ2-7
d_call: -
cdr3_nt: TGTGCCTGGAGCCCCGGAGGGTCCTACGAGCAGTACTTC
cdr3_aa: CAWSPGGSYEQYF

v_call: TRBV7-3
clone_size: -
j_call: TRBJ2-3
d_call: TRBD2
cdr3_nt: TGTGCCAGCGCGGGAGGGGGCACAGATACGCAGTATTTT
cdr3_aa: CASAGGGTDTQYF

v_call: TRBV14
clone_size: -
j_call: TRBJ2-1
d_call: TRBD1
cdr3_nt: TGTGCCAGCAGCCTCCCCGGACAGGCTCAGTTCTTC
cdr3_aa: CASSLPGQAQFF

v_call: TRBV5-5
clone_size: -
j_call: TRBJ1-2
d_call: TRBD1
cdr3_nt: TGTGCCAGCAGCTTGGCCGAGGGACAGTTCTATGGCTACACCTTC
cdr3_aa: CASSLAEGQFYGYTF

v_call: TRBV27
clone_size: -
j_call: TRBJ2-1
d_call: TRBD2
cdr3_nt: TGTGCCAGCAGTTTATGGGGACTAGCGGACAATGAGCAGTTCTTC
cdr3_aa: CASSLWGLADNEQFF

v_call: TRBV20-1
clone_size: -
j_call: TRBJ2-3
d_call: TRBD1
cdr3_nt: TGCAGTGCGGGGACAGGGGGGACGCAGTATTTT
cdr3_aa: CSAGTGGTQYF

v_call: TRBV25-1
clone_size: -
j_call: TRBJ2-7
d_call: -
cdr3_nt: TGTGCCAGCAGTGGTACCGCAACAGGGCTAAGAACCTACGAGCAGTACTTC
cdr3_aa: CASSGTATGLRTYEQYF

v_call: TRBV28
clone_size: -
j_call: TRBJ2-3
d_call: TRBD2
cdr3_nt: TGTGCCAGCAGTTTATGGACTAGCGGGGGCTACACAGATACGCAGTATTTT
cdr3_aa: CASSLWTSGGYTDTQYF

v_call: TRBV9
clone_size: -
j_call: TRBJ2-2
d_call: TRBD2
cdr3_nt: TGTGCCAGCAGCGTCGACACGGGGGGTTGGACCGGGGAGCTGTTTTTT
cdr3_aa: CASSVDTGGWTGELFF

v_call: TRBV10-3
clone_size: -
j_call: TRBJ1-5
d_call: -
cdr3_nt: TGTGCCATCAGTGGCGGGGAAAATCAGCCCCAGCATTTT
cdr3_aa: CAISGGENQPQHF

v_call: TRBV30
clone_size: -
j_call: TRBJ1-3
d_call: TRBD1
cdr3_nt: TGTGCCTGGAGTGTCGCAGGGGGCGGAAACACCATATATTTT
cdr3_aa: CAWSVAGGGNTIYF